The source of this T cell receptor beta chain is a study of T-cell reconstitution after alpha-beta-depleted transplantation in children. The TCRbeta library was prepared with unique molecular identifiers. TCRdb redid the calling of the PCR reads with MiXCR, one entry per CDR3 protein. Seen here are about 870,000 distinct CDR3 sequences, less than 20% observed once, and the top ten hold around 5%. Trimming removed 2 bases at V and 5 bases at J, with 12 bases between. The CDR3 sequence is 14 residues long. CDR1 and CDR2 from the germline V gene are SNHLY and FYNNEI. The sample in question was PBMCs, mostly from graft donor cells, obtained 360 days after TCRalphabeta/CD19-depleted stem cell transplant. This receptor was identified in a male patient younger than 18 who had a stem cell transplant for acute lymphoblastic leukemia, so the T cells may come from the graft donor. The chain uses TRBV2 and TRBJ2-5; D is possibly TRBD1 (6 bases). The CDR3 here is CASSEPNRVETQYF. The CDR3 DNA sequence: TGTGCCAGCAGTGAACCCAACAGGGTTGAGACCCAGTACTTC.